These 20 T cell receptor beta chains originate from one sample sequenced in a study of blood T cell repertoires in COVID-19. Sequencing used immunoSEQ multiplex PCR; TCRdb keeps in-frame clones, though not all of them. This sample has 150,000 to 200,000 clones; roughly three quarters occur once, and the top ten carry about an eighth. Sequenced sample: PBMCs or T cells enriched from blood (not recorded which). These receptors were collected from a man aged 60-69 years who had been exposed to COVID-19.

The chain is built from TRBV28 and TRBJ1-3, with 7 nucleotides matching TRBD1. Germline CDR1 and CDR2: MDHEN and SYDVKM. CDR3 length: 15 residues. After removal of 0 bases from V and 1 base from J, the junction contained 0 bases not matched to a gene. The CDR3 loop is CASSLWTGSGNTIYF. Here the CDR3 DNA reads TGTGCCAGCAGTTTATGGACAGGGTCTGGAAACACCATATATTTT.

The chain joins TRBV3-1 (or the pseudogene TRBV3-2) to TRBJ1-3; D not resolved. CDR3 length: 12 residues. Germline-derived CDR1 and CDR2 are LGHDT and YNNKEL (reference sequence). The germline V and J ends were trimmed by 5 bases and 2 bases, with 4 bases remaining between them. CDR3 in amino acids: CASSTTGNTIYF. CDR3 DNA sequence: TGTGCCAGCAGCACTACTGGAAACACCATATATTTT.

The CDR3, as DNA: TGCGCCAGCAGTGAGTTTGGGGGAGGGGAAGCTTTCTTT. As protein: CASSEFGGGEAFF. The chain combines TRBV10-2 with TRBJ1-1, with D tentatively TRBD1 (5 bases). CDR3 length: 13 amino acids. V was cut by 1 base and J by 8 bases, with 11 bases left in between. Germline V gene sequence: CDR1 WSHSY, CDR2 SAAADI.

The chain recombines TRBV5-5 with TRBJ2-5; 11 bases line up with TRBD2. The ends lost 1 base at V and 4 bases at J; junction bases unmatched: 12. Per the germline V gene, CDR1 is SGHKS and CDR2 is YYEKEE (reference sequence). There are 18 residues in the CDR3. For the CDR3, the DNA is TGTGCCAGCAGCTTGAACCGGAATCGGCTAGCGGGAGGAGAGACCCAGTACTTC. Translated, it gives CASSLNRNRLAGGETQYF.

The chain links TRBV19 to TRBJ1-1; D may be TRBD1 (5 bases). V was shortened by 3 bases and J by 5 bases, with 16 bases between the two germline ends. Germline-derived CDR1 and CDR2 are LNHDA and SQIVND (reference sequence). This CDR3 has 15 amino acids. The CDR3 region is CASSIPPGGGTEAFF. The DNA of the CDR3 is TGTGCCAGTAGTATCCCACCCGGGGGAGGGACTGAAGCTTTCTTT.

This chain connects TRBV6-5 to TRBJ1-6, with 11 bases matching TRBD1. This CDR3 has 14 residues. The trim removed 11 bases at V and 9 bases at J, leaving 9 bases unmatched. Germline CDR1 reads MNHEY; CDR2 reads SVGAGI. The CDR3 reads CACRGQGDSSPLHF. For the CDR3, the DNA is TGTGCCTGTCGGGGACAGGGGGATAGTTCACCCCTCCACTTT.

A single count supports this clone. The chain is built from TRBV4-1 and TRBJ2-1, with unresolved D. Trimming stripped 1 base from V and 4 bases from J, with 5 bases between. This CDR3 contains 13 residues. CDR1 is MGHRA, CDR2 YSYEKL, per germline. The CDR3 region is CASSQVRYNEQFF. The CDR3 DNA follows: TGCGCCAGCAGCCAAGTGAGGTACAATGAGCAGTTCTTC.

This clone was found many times. The chain recombines TRBV28 with TRBJ1-4; unclear D gene. Germline assignment: CDR1 MDHEN and CDR2 SYDVKM. This CDR3 is built from 15 residues. The V gene lost 2 bases and the J gene lost 7 bases, with 14 bases spanning the gap. CDR3 amino acids: CASSLLPGMGEKLFF. For the CDR3, the DNA is TGTGCCAGCAGTTTACTGCCAGGTATGGGTGAAAAACTGTTTTTT.

The gene calls are TRBV14 and TRBJ1-3; D is undetermined. Trimming removed 0 bases at V and 0 bases at J, with 9 bases between. CDR1 is SGHDN, CDR2 FVKESK, per germline. This CDR3 spans 16 amino acids. CDR3 residues: CASSQDLITSGNTIYF. Written as DNA, the CDR3 is TGTGCCAGCAGCCAAGATCTAATTACCTCTGGAAACACCATATATTTT.

The chain carries TRBV10-3 and TRBJ2-3; a possible D gene is TRBD1 (5 bases). Germline V CDR1 and CDR2: ENHRY, SYGVKD. The V end was cut by 2 bases, the J end by 5 bases, with 5 bases between. This CDR3 is 12 amino acids long. The CDR3 region is CAISETGDTQYF. CDR3 in DNA: TGTGCCATCAGTGAGACAGGAGATACGCAGTATTTT.

There are a few counts of this clone. The chain employs TRBV12-5 and TRBJ2-2, with a weak D call TRBD2 (5 bases). Deletions cut 2 bases from V and 8 bases from J, with 15 bases between. Looked up from germline, CDR1 is LGHNT and CDR2 is FRNRAP. CDR3 size: 15 residues. The CDR3 DNA is TGTGCTAGTGGTTTGTCCGTTTCGAGGGTTGGGGAGCTGTTTTTT. Its protein product is CASGLSVSRVGELFF. Together with reference TRBV12-5 and TRBJ2-2, the CDR3 gives the full variable domain: DARVTQTPRHKVTEMGQEVTMRCQPILGHNTVFWYRQTMMQGLELLAYFRNRAPLDDSGMPKDRFSAEMPDATLATLKIQPSEPRDSAVYFCASGLSVSRVGELFFGEGSRLTVL.

The chain joins TRBV7-2 to TRBJ2-2; D is perhaps TRBD2 (6 bases). The V and J ends lost 1 base and 4 bases respectively, with 16 bases between them. The length of the CDR3 is 17 residues. In germline, CDR1 is SGHTA, CDR2 FQGNSA. DNA for the CDR3: TGTGCCAGCAGCTTAGTGTTAAGGGTCGGGGGCACCGGGGAGCTGTTTTTT. This translates into CASSLVLRVGGTGELFF.

The chain recombines TRBV6-1 with TRBJ1-5, with D tentatively TRBD1 (5 bases). CDR3 length equals 15 residues. CDR1 and CDR2 from the germline V gene are MNHNS and SASEGT. The ends were cut back, 0 bases at V and 2 bases at J, with 8 bases in the middle. The CDR3 nucleotides read TGTGCCAGCAGTGAAGCTGGGGGGGGCAATCAGCCCCAGCATTTT. Translated: CASSEAGGGNQPQHF.

The rearrangement joins TRBV6-2 or TRBV6-3 to TRBJ2-2; possibly TRBD2 for D (6 bases). The CDR3 is 15 residues long. Germline V gene sequence: CDR1 MNHEY, CDR2 SVGEGT. V was clipped by 6 bases and J by 2 bases, with 13 bases between them. The CDR3 sequence is CASSLLASNTGELFF. As DNA, the CDR3 is TGTGCCAGCAGCTTACTAGCATCCAACACCGGGGAGCTGTTTTTT.

The chain joins TRBV28 to TRBJ2-7, with a weak D call TRBD2 (5 bases). V gave up 6 bases and J gave up 7 bases, with 22 bases separating them. This CDR3 spans 15 amino acids. Germline values: CDR1 MDHEN, CDR2 SYDVKM. CDR3 region: CASSPPRVASGEQYF. Here the CDR3 DNA reads TGTGCCAGCAGCCCCCCCCGGGTAGCTTCGGGGGAGCAGTACTTC. Filled out from reference TRBV28 and TRBJ2-7, the complete variable domain reads DVKVTQSSRYLVKRTGEKVFLECVQDMDHENMFWYRQDPGLGLRLIYFSYDVKMKEKGDIPEGYSVSREKKERFSLILESASTNQTSMYLCASSPPRVASGEQYFGPGTRLTVT.

The gene calls are TRBV29-1 and TRBJ2-7; TRBD1 aligns across 7 bases. With 3 bases clipped from V and 1 base from J, the junction kept 3 bases outside the gene matches. Germline V CDR1 and CDR2: SQVTM, ANQGSEA. The CDR3 loop spans 13 amino acids. CDR3 protein: CSVDGQDSYEQYF. The CDR3 DNA follows: TGCAGCGTTGACGGACAGGATTCCTACGAGCAGTACTTC.

V gene TRBV7-2 combines with J gene TRBJ2-5; tentative D call: TRBD2 (5 bases). The V end lost 5 bases, the J end lost 3 bases, and 13 bases lay between the germline ends. The CDR3 totals 14 residues. CDR1 is SGHTA and CDR2 is FQGNSA in the germline V gene. The chain's CDR3 is CASSLMRAKETQYF. The CDR3 nucleotides are TGTGCCAGCAGCCTTATGCGGGCAAAAGAGACCCAGTACTTC. The full variable domain, with the rest looked up from reference TRBV7-2 and TRBJ2-5, is GAGVSQSPSNKVTEKGKDVELRCDPISGHTALYWYRQSLGQGLEFLIYFQGNSAPDKSGLPSDRFSAERTGGSVSTLTIQRTQQEDSAVYLCASSLMRAKETQYFGPGTRLLVL.

The chain carries TRBV28 and TRBJ2-7; TRBD2 matches 8 bases. J was trimmed by 0 bases and V by 5 bases; bases with no gene match: 3. Germline CDR1 and CDR2: MDHEN and SYDVKM. This CDR3 comprises 14 residues. CDR3 in amino acids: CASSPGGSSYEQYF. The CDR3, as DNA: TGTGCCAGCAGTCCGGGAGGGAGCTCCTACGAGCAGTACTTC.

The chain is built from TRBV7-9 and TRBJ1-2; 9 nucleotides match TRBD1. V lost 2 bases to trimming and J lost 3 bases; unmatched junction nucleotides: 1. This CDR3 has 14 amino acids. Germline assignment: CDR1 SEHNR and CDR2 FQNEAQ (reference sequence). CDR3 sequence (DNA): TGTGCCAGCAGCTTATGGGACAGGGACTATGGCTACACCTTC. Protein sequence: CASSLWDRDYGYTF.

The chain links TRBV9 to TRBJ2-1, with D possibly being TRBD2 (6 bases). This CDR3 has 15 amino acids. Trimming removed 3 bases at V and 1 base at J, with 11 bases between. From germline, CDR1 is SGDLS and CDR2 YYNGEE. CDR3 amino acids: CASSGNSGSYNEQFF. The DNA of the CDR3 is TGTGCCAGCAGCGGCAATAGCGGTTCCTACAATGAGCAGTTCTTC.